One sample yielded the 11 T cell receptor beta chains listed below, sequenced in a study of a mutant IDH1 vaccine in newly diagnosed glioma. The protocol was immunoSEQ multiplex PCR, while the TCRdb copy is restricted to in-frame clones and leaves out a portion. The table lists roughly 99,000 clones, 85% to 90% of them singletons. Time point of the sample: baseline, week 1 (first vaccination visit). The treatment: pre-vaccination baseline after standard-of-care therapy. This sample comprised PBMCs, obtained from a glioma patient treated with radiotherapy, temozolomide or both. These receptors came from a woman aged 50 to 60 with glioma.

This clone was observed a few times. The chain uses TRBV10-1 and TRBJ2-1; 11 nucleotides align to TRBD1. V gave up 7 bases and J gave up 6 bases; unmatched junction bases: 8. Germline assignment: CDR1 WNHNN and CDR2 SYGVQD (reference sequence). There are 15 residues in the CDR3. DNA for the CDR3: TGCGCCAGCAATTCCCCGGGACAGGGGGTCAATGAGCAGTTCTTC. Its protein product is CASNSPGQGVNEQFF.

The gene calls are TRBV5-1 and TRBJ1-4, with 10 bases fitting TRBD1. Unmatched junction bases numbered 3, after V lost 5 bases and J lost 5 bases. The CDR3 runs to 14 residues. Germline-derived CDR1 and CDR2 are SGHRS and YFSETQ. The CDR3 nucleotides are TGCGCCAGCAGAACGGGACAGGGGAATGAAAAACTGTTTTTT. As protein: CASRTGQGNEKLFF.

The chain recombines TRBV29-1 with TRBJ2-2; tentatively, D is TRBD2 (6 bases). CDR3 length equals 11 residues. Germline values: CDR1 SQVTM, CDR2 ANQGSEA. Deletions cut 4 bases from V and 6 bases from J, with 6 bases between. CDR3 protein: CSVGEAGELFF. The CDR3 nucleotides read TGCAGCGTTGGGGAGGCCGGGGAGCTGTTTTTT.

The chain employs TRBV30 and TRBJ2-1, with D maybe TRBD2 (5 bases). Germline V gene data show CDR1 as GTSNPN and CDR2 as SVGIG (reference sequence). V was trimmed by 3 bases and J by 4 bases, leaving 13 bases between them. CDR3 length: 14 residues. This CDR3 is CAWSIPIAYNEQFF. The CDR3 region has the DNA TGTGCCTGGAGCATTCCCATAGCGTACAATGAGCAGTTCTTC.

V and J are TRBV21-1 and TRBJ1-2. TRBV21-1 is assigned pseudogene status. The CDR3 has 11 amino acids. The CDR3 here is CAISDWEGYTF. In DNA form, the CDR3 reads TGTGCCATCTCAGACTGGGAGGGCTACACCTTC.

The rearrangement joins TRBV13 to TRBJ2-7, with D possibly TRBD1 on 6 matching bases. CDR3 length: 16 amino acids. The germline V and J ends were trimmed by 5 bases and 4 bases, with 21 bases remaining between them. CDR1 is PRHDT, CDR2 FYEKMQ, per germline (reference sequence). Here the CDR3 DNA reads TGTGCCAGCAGCCCCACCCGCACAGGGATGAGGTACGAGCAGTACTTC. It yields the protein CASSPTRTGMRYEQYF.

The chain recombines TRBV6-5 with TRBJ1-2; 7 bases agree with TRBD1. Germline lookup yields CDR1 MNHEY and CDR2 SVGAGI. The CDR3 is 13 residues long. The trim removed 6 bases at V and 9 bases at J, leaving 10 bases unmatched. The CDR3 sequence: CASSSDRESRYTF. CDR3 DNA: TGTGCCAGCAGCTCAGACAGGGAAAGTCGCTACACCTTC.

This clone was detected only once. The chain links TRBV18 to TRBJ2-5; no reliable D call. The CDR3 totals 15 residues. Trimming took 4 bases from V and 1 from J, leaving 13 bases between them. CDR1 and CDR2 from the germline V gene are KGHSH and LQKENI. CDR3 coding DNA: TGTGCCAGCTCACGCTCTCGAGCGATCCAAGAGACCCAGTACTTC. Translated, it gives CASSRSRAIQETQYF.

The CDR3 loop is CASSPQRRGHEQYF. The CDR3 bases are TGTGCCAGCAGTCCGCAGAGGAGGGGCCACGAGCAGTACTTC. This rearrangement joins TRBV27 to TRBJ2-7; D is perhaps TRBD2 (6 bases). V was clipped by 5 bases and J by 5 bases, with 16 bases between them. The germline gives CDR1 MNHEY, CDR2 SMNVEV (reference sequence). This CDR3 contains 14 residues.

V gene TRBV27 combines with J gene TRBJ2-7; 7 bases line up with TRBD1. V lost 6 bases, J lost 4 bases, and 9 bases stayed unmatched. There are 14 residues in the CDR3. The germline gives CDR1 MNHEY, CDR2 SMNVEV (reference sequence). CDR3 nucleotide sequence: TGTGCCAGCAGACCGGGACAGAGCTTATACGAGCAGTACTTC. This translates into CASRPGQSLYEQYF.

This clone was observed once. The genes are TRBV9 and TRBJ2-7; TRBD1 agrees at 9 bases. Per the germline V gene, CDR1 is SGDLS and CDR2 is YYNGEE. The ends lost 3 bases at V and 5 bases at J; junction bases unmatched: 9. This CDR3 is built from 15 residues. Here the CDR3 DNA reads TGTGCCAGCAGCGCTAGTGGGACAGGGTACAACGAGCAGTACTTC. As protein: CASSASGTGYNEQYF.